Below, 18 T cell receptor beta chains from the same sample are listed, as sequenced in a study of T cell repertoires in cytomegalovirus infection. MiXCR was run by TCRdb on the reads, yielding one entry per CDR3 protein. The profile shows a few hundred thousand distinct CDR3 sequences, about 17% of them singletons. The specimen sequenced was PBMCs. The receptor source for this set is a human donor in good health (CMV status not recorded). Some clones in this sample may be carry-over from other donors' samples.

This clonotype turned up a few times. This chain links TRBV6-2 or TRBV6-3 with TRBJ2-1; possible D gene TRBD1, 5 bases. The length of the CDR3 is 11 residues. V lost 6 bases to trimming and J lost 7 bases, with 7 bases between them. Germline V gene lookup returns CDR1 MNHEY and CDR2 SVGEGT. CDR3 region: CASSDSNEQFF. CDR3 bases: TGTGCCAGCAGCGACAGTAATGAGCAGTTCTTC.

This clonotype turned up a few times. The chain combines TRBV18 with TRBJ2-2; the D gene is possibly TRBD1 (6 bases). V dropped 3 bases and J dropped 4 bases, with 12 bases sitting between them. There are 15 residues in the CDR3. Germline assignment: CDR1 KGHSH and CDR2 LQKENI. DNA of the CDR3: TGTGCCAGCTCACCTTACGGGACAAGCACCGGGGAGCTGTTTTTT. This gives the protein CASSPYGTSTGELFF.

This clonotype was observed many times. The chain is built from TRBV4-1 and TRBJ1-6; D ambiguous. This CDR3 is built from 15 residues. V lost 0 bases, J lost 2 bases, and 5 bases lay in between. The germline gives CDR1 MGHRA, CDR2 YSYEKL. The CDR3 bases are TGCGCCAGCAGCCAAGACGCAACCTATAATTCACCCCTCCACTTT. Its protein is CASSQDATYNSPLHF.

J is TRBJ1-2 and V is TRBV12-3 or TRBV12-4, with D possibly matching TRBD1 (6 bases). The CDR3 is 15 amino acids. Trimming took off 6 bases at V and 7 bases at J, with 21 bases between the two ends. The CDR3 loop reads CASSLALGRGLGYTF. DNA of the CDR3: TGTGCCAGCAGCCTGGCCTTGGGCAGGGGACTTGGCTACACCTTC.

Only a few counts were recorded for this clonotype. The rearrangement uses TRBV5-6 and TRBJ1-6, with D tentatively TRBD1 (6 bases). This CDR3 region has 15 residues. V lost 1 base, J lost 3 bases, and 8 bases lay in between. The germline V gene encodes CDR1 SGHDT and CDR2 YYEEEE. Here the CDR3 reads CASSLRGHYNSPLHF. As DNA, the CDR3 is TGTGCCAGCAGCTTGCGGGGACACTATAATTCACCCCTCCACTTT.

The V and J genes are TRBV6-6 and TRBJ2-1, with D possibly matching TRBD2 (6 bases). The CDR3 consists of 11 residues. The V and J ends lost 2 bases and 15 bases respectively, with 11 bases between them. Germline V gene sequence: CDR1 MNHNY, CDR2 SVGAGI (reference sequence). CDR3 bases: TGTGCCAGCAGTTACGGTAGGGGAGGGTTCTTC. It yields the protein CASSYGRGGFF.

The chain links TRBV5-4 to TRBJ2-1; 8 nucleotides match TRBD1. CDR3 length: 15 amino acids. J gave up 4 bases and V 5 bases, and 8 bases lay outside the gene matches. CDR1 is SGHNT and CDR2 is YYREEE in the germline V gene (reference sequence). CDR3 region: CASRGQQGAYNEQFF. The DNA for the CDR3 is TGTGCCAGCAGAGGTCAGCAGGGGGCTTACAATGAGCAGTTCTTC.

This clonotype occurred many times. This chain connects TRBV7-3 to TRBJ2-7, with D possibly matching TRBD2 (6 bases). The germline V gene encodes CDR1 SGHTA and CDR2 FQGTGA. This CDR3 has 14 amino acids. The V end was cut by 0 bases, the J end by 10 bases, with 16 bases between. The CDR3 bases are TGTGCCAGCAGCTTAACGGGGAGGAGGGATGTACAGTACTTC. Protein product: CASSLTGRRDVQYF.

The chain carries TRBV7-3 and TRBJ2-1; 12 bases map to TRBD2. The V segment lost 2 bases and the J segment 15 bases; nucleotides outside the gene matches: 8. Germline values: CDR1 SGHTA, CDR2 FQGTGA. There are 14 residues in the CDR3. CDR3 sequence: CASSLVLAGGILFF. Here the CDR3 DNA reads TGTGCCAGCAGCTTAGTCCTAGCGGGGGGGATTCTGTTCTTC.

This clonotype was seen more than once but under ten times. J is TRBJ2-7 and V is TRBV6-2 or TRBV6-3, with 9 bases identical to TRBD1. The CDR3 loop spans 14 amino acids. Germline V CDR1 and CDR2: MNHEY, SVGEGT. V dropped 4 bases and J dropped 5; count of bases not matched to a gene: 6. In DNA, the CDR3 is TGTGCCAGCAGTTCGGGACAGGGTGAGGACGAGCAGTACTTC. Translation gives CASSSGQGEDEQYF.

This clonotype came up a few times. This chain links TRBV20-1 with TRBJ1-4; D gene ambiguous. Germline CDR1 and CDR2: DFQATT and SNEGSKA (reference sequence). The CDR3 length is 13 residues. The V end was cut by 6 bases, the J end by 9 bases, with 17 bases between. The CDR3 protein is CSAGVALNQKLFF. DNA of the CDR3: TGCAGTGCGGGCGTGGCTTTAAACCAAAAACTGTTTTTT.

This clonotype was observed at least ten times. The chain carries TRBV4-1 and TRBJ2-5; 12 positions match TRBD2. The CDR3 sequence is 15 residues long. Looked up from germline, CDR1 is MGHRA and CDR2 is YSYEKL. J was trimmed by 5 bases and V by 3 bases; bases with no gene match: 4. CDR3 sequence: CASSHTSGGIETQYF. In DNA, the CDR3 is TGCGCCAGCAGCCACACTAGCGGGGGGATCGAGACCCAGTACTTC.

CDR3 sequence: CASSEEVIGAIYEQYF. CDR3 DNA sequence: TGTGCCAGCAGTGAGGAGGTAATAGGGGCCATCTACGAGCAGTACTTC. V is TRBV6-1 and J is TRBJ2-7, with D perhaps matching TRBD1 or TRBD2 (5 bases each). Trimming pared 3 bases from V and 3 bases from J, leaving 18 bases between. Germline CDR1 reads MNHNS; CDR2 reads SASEGT. This CDR3 is 16 amino acids long.

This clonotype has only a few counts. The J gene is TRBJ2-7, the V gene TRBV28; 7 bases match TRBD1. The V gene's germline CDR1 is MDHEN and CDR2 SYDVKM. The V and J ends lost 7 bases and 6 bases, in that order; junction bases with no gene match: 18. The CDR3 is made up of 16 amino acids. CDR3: CASTLAGTDLTGEQYF. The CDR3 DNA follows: TGTGCCAGCACTCTAGCTGGGACAGACCTTACGGGCGAGCAGTACTTC.

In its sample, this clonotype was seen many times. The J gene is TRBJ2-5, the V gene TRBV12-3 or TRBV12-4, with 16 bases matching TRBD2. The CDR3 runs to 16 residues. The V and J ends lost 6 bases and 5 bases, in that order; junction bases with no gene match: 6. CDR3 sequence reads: CASSSGTSGGAETQYF. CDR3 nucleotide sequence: TGTGCCAGCAGCAGCGGGACTAGCGGGGGGGCGGAGACCCAGTACTTC.

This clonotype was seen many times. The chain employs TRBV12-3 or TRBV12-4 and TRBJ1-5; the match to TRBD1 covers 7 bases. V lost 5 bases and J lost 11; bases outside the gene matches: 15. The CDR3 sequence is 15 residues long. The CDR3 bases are TGTGCCAGCAGTGAAATGGACAGGCTGGACGGGACCCAGCATTTT. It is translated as CASSEMDRLDGTQHF.

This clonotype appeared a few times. The CDR3 region is CASSFNRIIPGIGTEAFF. Written as DNA, the CDR3 is TGTGCCAGCAGCTTCAACCGAATCATCCCGGGGATCGGCACTGAAGCTTTCTTT. J is TRBJ1-1 and V is TRBV7-9; D call uncertain. The CDR3 extends over 18 amino acids. Germline CDR1 reads SEHNR; CDR2 reads FQNEAQ (reference sequence). V lost 3 bases to trimming and J lost 4 bases, with 24 bases between them.

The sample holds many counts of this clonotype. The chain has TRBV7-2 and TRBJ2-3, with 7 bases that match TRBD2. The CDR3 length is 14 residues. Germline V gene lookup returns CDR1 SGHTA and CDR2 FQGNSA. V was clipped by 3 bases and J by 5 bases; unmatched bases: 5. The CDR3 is CASSFEVAGDTQYF. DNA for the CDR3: TGTGCCAGCAGCTTCGAGGTAGCGGGAGATACGCAGTATTTT.